A single sample is the source of the 15 T cell receptor beta chains below, sequenced in a study of cytomegalovirus exposure and HLA in healthy donors. It was with 60 Vbeta and 13 Jbeta primers that the PCR ran. Produced via immunoSEQ multiplex PCR; TCRdb's table is partial and in-frame only. The table includes around 150,000 clones, approximately 79% detected once. Sequencing used PBMCs. The receptors stem from a man aged 55 to 69 in good health and CMV-seronegative.

With regard to this clone: Other nucleotide sequences in the sample specify the same CDR3. The genes are TRBV28 and TRBJ2-7, with 7 bases identical to TRBD1. Unmatched junction bases numbered 4, after V lost 7 bases and J lost 1 base. The V gene's germline CDR1 is MDHEN and CDR2 SYDVKM. The CDR3 runs 13 residues. This CDR3 reads CASTPGQSYEQYF. For the CDR3, the DNA is TGTGCCAGCACCCCGGGACAGTCCTACGAGCAGTACTTC.

This rearrangement joins TRBV11-2 to TRBJ2-1; 10 positions agree with TRBD2. The germline CDR1 and CDR2 sequences are SGHAT and FQNNGV. This CDR3 has 15 amino acids. J lost 6 bases, V lost 1 base, and 3 bases had no gene match. The CDR3 nucleotides are TGTGCCAGCAGCTTAGGAGGACTAGCGGTCAATGAGCAGTTCTTC. Translating gives CASSLGGLAVNEQFF.

This chain joins TRBV19 and TRBJ2-3; possibly TRBD2 for D (5 bases). V gave up 6 bases and J gave up 1 base, with 11 bases separating them. Germline CDR1 is LNHDA and CDR2 is SQIVND (reference sequence). The CDR3 is 14 residues long. The CDR3 nucleotides read TGTGCCAGTAGCTGGGGAGCGGGCACAGATACGCAGTATTTT. This gives the protein CASSWGAGTDTQYF.

The chain uses TRBV5-1 and TRBJ1-3, with TRBD1 matching over 11 bases. Per germline, CDR1 SGHRS and CDR2 YFSETQ. The V gene end was trimmed by 3 bases and the J gene end by 0 bases; junction bases not matched to a gene: 2. The CDR3 is 16 residues long. The DNA for the CDR3 is TGCGCCAGCAGCTCAGGACAGGGGGCCTCTGGAAACACCATATATTTT. Translating gives CASSSGQGASGNTIYF.

The chain is built from TRBV7-9 and TRBJ2-7, with a weak D call TRBD2 (5 bases). The ends were cut back, 3 bases at V and 0 bases at J, with 12 bases in the middle. The CDR3 has 15 residues. The germline CDR1 and CDR2 sequences are SEHNR and FQNEAQ (reference sequence). The CDR3 loop is CASSFFSGSSYEQYF. The CDR3 region has the DNA TGTGCCAGCAGCTTTTTTTCGGGGAGCTCCTACGAGCAGTACTTC.

This clone was recorded only once. CDR3 DNA sequence: TGTGCCAGCAGCCCAACCCTTACTAGCGGAGATACGCAGTATTTT. It encodes CASSPTLTSGDTQYF. The V call is TRBV13, the J call TRBJ2-3, with 8 bases matching TRBD2. CDR3 size: 15 residues. The V gene end was trimmed by 5 bases and the J gene end by 5 bases; junction bases not matched to a gene: 9. CDR1 is PRHDT and CDR2 is FYEKMQ in the germline V gene (reference sequence).

The CDR3 loop reads CASSVIGEGWYGYTF. The CDR3, as DNA: TGTGCCAGCAGCGTAATAGGGGAAGGATGGTATGGCTACACCTTC. This chain connects TRBV9 to TRBJ1-2; the D gene is possibly TRBD1 (5 bases). Trimming cost V 1 base and J 5 bases, with 15 bases left between them. In germline, CDR1 is SGDLS, CDR2 YYNGEE. This CDR3 comprises 15 residues.

V and J are TRBV18 and TRBJ1-4; D might be TRBD1 (6 bases). Germline assignment: CDR1 KGHSH and CDR2 LQKENI. The CDR3 is 14 amino acids. Between the trimmed V and J ends, which lost 0 bases and 7 bases, there was a span of 9 bases. The CDR3 DNA follows: TGTGCCAGCTCACCACCCCCCAGGGGTGAAAAACTGTTTTTT. Translating gives CASSPPPRGEKLFF.

The chain employs TRBV7-8 and TRBJ1-1; D is uncertain. The CDR3 has 13 amino acids. CDR1 is SGHVS, CDR2 FQNEAQ, per germline. V lost 1 base, J lost 2 bases, and 5 bases lay in between. Here the CDR3 DNA reads TGTGCCAGCAGCTTAGAATCTAACACTGAAGCTTTCTTT. This codes for CASSLESNTEAFF. The whole variable domain, remainder taken from reference TRBV7-8 and TRBJ1-1, is GAGVSQSPRYKVAKRGQDVALRCDPISGHVSLFWYQQALGQGPEFLTYFQNEAQLDKSGLPSDRFFAERPEGSVSTLKIQRTQQEDSAVYLCASSLESNTEAFFGQGTRLTVV.

The genes are TRBV7-6 and TRBJ2-5; 9 nucleotides align to TRBD2. The V gene end was trimmed by 5 bases and the J gene end by 5 bases; junction bases not matched to a gene: 15. This CDR3 contains 17 residues. Germline-derived CDR1 and CDR2 are SGHVS and FNYEAQ. The CDR3 sequence: CASSLTRVRGGLETQYF. DNA of the CDR3: TGTGCCAGCAGCCTAACAAGGGTGCGGGGGGGCCTTGAGACCCAGTACTTC.

The chain carries TRBV7-6 and TRBJ2-5; a possible D gene is TRBD2 (6 bases). V lost 4 bases, J lost 5 bases, and 14 bases lay in between. CDR1 is SGHVS and CDR2 is FNYEAQ in the germline V gene. CDR3 length: 14 residues. CDR3 residues: CASSSLAGRETQYF. In DNA form, the CDR3 reads TGTGCCAGCAGCTCCCTGGCAGGGAGGGAGACCCAGTACTTC.

This rearrangement joins TRBV27 to TRBJ1-5; the D is unclear. Trimming stripped 2 bases from V and 0 bases from J, with 5 bases between. The CDR3 has 14 residues. The germline CDR1 and CDR2 sequences are MNHEY and SMNVEV (reference sequence). DNA of the CDR3: TGTGCCAGCAGTTTACGGGATAGCAATCAGCCCCAGCATTTT. Translating it yields CASSLRDSNQPQHF.

This clone was seen a few times. The chain joins TRBV7-9 to TRBJ2-1; D remains unclear. The CDR3 is 14 amino acids. The V end lost 2 bases, the J end lost 0 bases, and 5 bases lay between the germline ends. Germline assignment: CDR1 SEHNR and CDR2 FQNEAQ (reference sequence). CDR3 amino acids: CASSLSSSYNEQFF. CDR3 nucleotides: TGTGCCAGCAGCTTAAGTAGCTCCTACAATGAGCAGTTCTTC.

This rearrangement joins TRBV2 to TRBJ2-7; TRBD1 matches 8 bases. This CDR3 is 14 amino acids long. Per the germline V gene, CDR1 is SNHLY and CDR2 is FYNNEI. After removal of 8 bases from V and 0 bases from J, the junction contained 6 bases not matched to a gene. DNA of the CDR3: TGTGCCAGCGCGGGACAGGTTATCTCCTACGAGCAGTACTTC. Its protein product is CASAGQVISYEQYF. Supplemented by reference TRBV2 and TRBJ2-7, the full variable domain reads EPEVTQTPSHQVTQMGQEVILRCVPISNHLYFYWYRQILGQKVEFLVSFYNNEISEKSEIFDDQFSVERPDGSNFTLKIRSTKLEDSAMYFCASAGQVISYEQYFGPGTRLTVT.

This chain joins TRBV5-5 and TRBJ2-3, with D possibly matching TRBD2 (6 bases). The CDR3 covers 15 residues. CDR1 and CDR2 from the germline V gene are SGHKS and YYEKEE (reference sequence). With 0 bases removed from V and 5 bases from J, the gap between germline ends came to 13 bases. Here the CDR3 DNA reads TGTGCCAGCAGCTTGGATTTCCGGGAGCTAGATACGCAGTATTTT. It is translated as CASSLDFRELDTQYF.